These 19 T cell receptor beta chains came from one sample sequenced in a study of vaccination effects on CD4 cells after COVID-19. Sequencing was preceded by expansion of antigen-specific CD4+ T cells with viral peptide pools in the ViraFEST assay. With roughly 9 days of culture completed, CD4+ T cells were isolated. Subjects were given two BNT162b2 or mRNA-1273 vaccine doses. Sequencing used immunoSEQ multiplex PCR; TCRdb keeps in-frame clones, though not all of them. This table holds tens of thousands of clones, 75% to 85% found once. No antigen has been identified for these receptors. The sequencing used CD4+ T cells from PBMCs cultured with HCoV-OC43 spike peptides, collected after COVID-19 vaccination. Subset here: HCoV-OC43 spike overlapping peptide pool stimulation. The source is a human donor who received a COVID-19 vaccine.

The genes are TRBV9 and TRBJ2-4, with 8 positions matching TRBD1. Germline V gene data show CDR1 as SGDLS and CDR2 as YYNGEE. The CDR3 has 18 residues. With V trimmed by 4 bases and J by 8 bases, 20 bases remained unmatched. The CDR3 DNA follows: TGTGCCAGCAGCCCAAGAGTTGGGGCAGGGGGCACGGAGGACATTCAGTACTTC. Its protein is CASSPRVGAGGTEDIQYF. Variable domain in full (rest from reference TRBV9 and TRBJ2-4): DSGVTQTPKHLITATGQRVTLRCSPRSGDLSVYWYQQSLDQGLQFLIQYYNGEERAKGNILERFSAQQFPDLHSELNLSSLELGDSALYFCASSPRVGAGGTEDIQYFGAGTRLSVL.

The rearrangement uses TRBV6-5 and TRBJ1-5; maybe TRBD1 (6 bases). There are 13 residues in the CDR3. Germline CDR1 is MNHEY and CDR2 is SVGAGI. Between the trimmed V and J ends, which lost 4 bases and 7 bases, there was a span of 11 bases. The CDR3 DNA reads as TGTGCCAGCAGTTCCAGGGGATTCCAGCCCCAGCATTTT. This translates into CASSSRGFQPQHF.

This clone was picked up a small number of times. This sequence joins TRBV5-1 and TRBJ2-4; D gene ambiguous. Germline CDR1 and CDR2: SGHRS and YFSETQ. The CDR3 is 17 residues long. Trimming removed 0 bases at V and 0 bases at J, with 13 bases between. In nucleotides, the CDR3 is TGCGCCAGCAGCTTGGTGGCCGTCGAGCTAGCCAAAAACATTCAGTACTTC. This sequence encodes CASSLVAVELAKNIQYF.

V and J are TRBV2 and TRBJ2-5; 8 bases agree with TRBD1. Germline CDR1 and CDR2: SNHLY and FYNNEI. The junction had 6 bases not matched to a gene; V was cut back by 10 bases and J by 5 bases. The CDR3 is 12 amino acids. CDR3 coding DNA: TGTGCCACAGGGGGCCTGTCGGAGACCCAGTACTTC. This codes for CATGGLSETQYF.

The chain carries TRBV4-1 and TRBJ1-5; no clear D. Trimming removed 4 bases at V and 1 base at J, with 14 bases between. Germline V CDR1 and CDR2: MGHRA, YSYEKL. The CDR3 totals 16 residues. The CDR3 protein is CASSLVFRTSNQPQHF. The CDR3 region has the DNA TGCGCCAGCAGCCTAGTTTTTAGGACCAGCAATCAGCCCCAGCATTTT.

This clone was detected a few times. The V and J genes are TRBV6-2 or TRBV6-3 and TRBJ2-1; D remains unclear. Deletions cut 2 bases from V and 7 bases from J, with 15 bases between. Germline-derived CDR1 and CDR2 are MNHEY and SVGEGT. The CDR3 extends over 15 amino acids. The CDR3 sequence: CASSYLGPSWNEQFF. The CDR3 DNA sequence: TGTGCCAGCAGTTACCTAGGCCCCTCGTGGAATGAGCAGTTCTTC.

This rearrangement joins TRBV3-1 (or the pseudogene TRBV3-2) to TRBJ2-7; D is perhaps TRBD1 (6 bases). The V end was cut by 3 bases, the J end by 6 bases, with 9 bases between. Looked up from germline, CDR1 is LGHDT and CDR2 is YNNKEL (reference sequence). The CDR3 sequence is 12 residues long. CDR3 amino acids: CASSQGAREQYV. CDR3 in DNA: TGTGCCAGCAGCCAGGGGGCGCGCGAGCAGTACGTC.

The chain joins TRBV2 to TRBJ1-3, with 7 bases fitting TRBD1. CDR1 and CDR2 (germline): SNHLY, FYNNEI. The CDR3 is 15 amino acids. V shed 4 bases and J 0 bases; nucleotides not matched to a gene: 3. The CDR3 DNA sequence: TGTGCCAGCAGTGTCAGGACAGGCTCTGGAAACACCATATATTTT. Translation: CASSVRTGSGNTIYF.

The CDR3 sequence is CATRGGGYNEQFF. The CDR3, as DNA: TGTGCCACCAGGGGAGGGGGGTACAATGAGCAGTTCTTC. J is TRBJ2-1 and V is TRBV24-1, with D possibly matching TRBD2 (7 bases). Germline loops: CDR1 KGHDR, CDR2 SFDVKD. The CDR3 is made up of 13 amino acids. Trimming left V 7 bases short and J 4 bases short, with 10 bases between.

This clone was seen a single time. J is TRBJ2-4 and V is TRBV28; TRBD2 aligns across 10 bases. With 4 bases clipped from V and 3 bases from J, the junction kept 21 bases outside the gene matches. CDR1 is MDHEN and CDR2 is SYDVKM in the germline V gene. The CDR3 runs to 21 residues. This CDR3 is CASSSTGGLAGEGDVKNIQYF. In nucleotides, the CDR3 is TGTGCCAGCAGTTCAACGGGTGGGCTAGCGGGGGAGGGGGATGTCAAAAACATTCAGTACTTC.

This clone was seen a handful of times. The chain is built from TRBV7-8 and TRBJ1-3; D unresolved. Germline lookup yields CDR1 SGHVS and CDR2 FQNEAQ. The V end lost 4 bases, the J end lost 0 bases, and 13 bases lay between the germline ends. CDR3 size: 16 residues. Here the CDR3 DNA reads TGTGCCAGCAGCTGGATATTAGGAAACTCTGGAAACACCATATATTTT. Encoded protein: CASSWILGNSGNTIYF.

This clone appeared once. This chain uses TRBV5-1 with TRBJ1-1; a possible D gene is TRBD1 (5 bases). Germline V gene data show CDR1 as SGHRS and CDR2 as YFSETQ. Trimming cost V 5 bases and J 4 bases, with 12 bases left between them. The CDR3 loop spans 13 amino acids. The CDR3 spells CASSPQGSTEAFF. The CDR3 bases are TGCGCCAGCAGTCCTCAGGGTAGCACTGAAGCTTTCTTT. Combining the CDR3 with reference TRBV5-1 and TRBJ1-1 gives the whole variable domain KAGVTQTPRYLIKTRGQQVTLSCSPISGHRSVSWYQQTPGQGLQFLFEYFSETQRNKGNFPGRFSGRQFSNSRSEMNVSTLELGDSALYLCASSPQGSTEAFFGQGTRLTVV.

This clone was observed a handful of times. The CDR3 sequence: CASSEGRGQRGNQPQHF. For the CDR3, the DNA is TGTGCCAGCAGTGAAGGCAGGGGGCAAAGGGGTAATCAGCCCCAGCATTTT. The chain recombines TRBV6-1 with TRBJ1-5; 8 bases line up with TRBD1. J lost 4 bases, V lost 1 base, and 9 bases had no gene match. The CDR3 is 17 amino acids. Per the germline V gene, CDR1 is MNHNS and CDR2 is SASEGT.

The chain links TRBV6-1 to TRBJ1-4; D ambiguous. This CDR3 is built from 18 residues. V was cut by 1 base and J by 0 bases, with 15 bases left in between. Germline V gene sequence: CDR1 MNHNS, CDR2 SASEGT. For the CDR3, the DNA is TGTGCCAGCAGTGAAGTAGCCAGGCGAGTTGCAACTAATGAAAAACTGTTTTTT. It encodes CASSEVARRVATNEKLFF.

This clone came up a few times. This chain connects TRBV5-1 to TRBJ2-7; a weak D match, TRBD2 (5 bases). V lost 1 base and J lost 2, with 13 bases in between. This CDR3 contains 15 residues. Per the germline V gene, CDR1 is SGHRS and CDR2 is YFSETQ. Here the CDR3 DNA reads TGCGCCAGCAGCTTGCAACCGGGAATAACCTACGAGCAGTACGTC. Encoded protein: CASSLQPGITYEQYV.

V usage is TRBV7-9 and J usage is TRBJ1-4, with 8 bases fitting TRBD1. J gave up 6 bases and V 7 bases, and 7 bases lay outside the gene matches. CDR1 SEHNR and CDR2 FQNEAQ come from the germline V gene (reference sequence). The CDR3 is made up of 14 amino acids. The CDR3 sequence is CASTQQGVDEKLFF. The CDR3 DNA sequence: TGTGCCAGCACCCAACAGGGGGTGGATGAAAAACTGTTTTTT.

This clone showed up just once. This chain connects TRBV5-1 to TRBJ2-5; 8 bases are a match to TRBD2. The V segment lost 4 bases and the J segment 5 bases; nucleotides outside the gene matches: 7. Looked up from germline, CDR1 is SGHRS and CDR2 is YFSETQ. CDR3 length: 14 amino acids. The CDR3 DNA reads as TGCGCCAGCAGCATGTCGGGGGGGCCTGAGACCCAGTACTTC. Protein sequence: CASSMSGGPETQYF.

CDR3 amino acids: CASSARPGSPNYGYTF. The CDR3 nucleotides read TGTGCCAGCAGCGCAAGACCCGGATCCCCTAACTATGGCTACACCTTC. V is TRBV2 and J is TRBJ1-2; D gene uncertain. Germline V gives CDR1 SNHLY, CDR2 FYNNEI. The CDR3 has 16 residues. V lost 6 bases and J lost 0, with 17 bases in between. Full variable domain (remainder filled in from reference TRBV2 and TRBJ1-2): EPEVTQTPSHQVTQMGQEVILRCVPISNHLYFYWYRQILGQKVEFLVSFYNNEISEKSEIFDDQFSVERPDGSNFTLKIRSTKLEDSAMYFCASSARPGSPNYGYTFGSGTRLTVV.

V is TRBV24-1 and J is TRBJ1-2, with 7 positions matching TRBD1. The CDR3 runs to 14 residues. Germline trimming cut 4 bases from V and 2 bases from J; bases unmatched to any gene: 3. CDR1 and CDR2 (germline): KGHDR, SFDVKD. The CDR3 protein is CATSDWTGNYGYTF. In DNA, the CDR3 is TGTGCCACCAGTGACTGGACAGGCAACTATGGCTACACCTTC.